These 7 T cell receptor beta chains originate from one sample sequenced in a study of blood T cells in healthy people across ages. With a J-beta primer mix and a sample-barcoded 5' primer, a second PCR ran 7 to 11 cycles. TCRdb re-analysed the 5' RACE reads in MiXCR, keeping a single row per CDR3 protein. The table lists roughly 1,700,000 distinct CDR3 sequences, 28% of them singletons. Sequencing input: blood. The receptors stem from a woman in her 30s in good health.

The chain joins TRBV30 to TRBJ1-5; no reliable D call. Germline lookup yields CDR1 GTSNPN and CDR2 SVGIG (reference sequence). The CDR3 consists of 13 residues. V was trimmed by 2 bases and J by 4 bases, leaving 9 bases between them. The CDR3 region is CAWSPGPNQPQHF. The CDR3 bases are TGTGCCTGGAGTCCCGGACCAAATCAGCCCCAGCATTTT.

A few counts support this clonotype. The chain links TRBV7-2 to TRBJ2-7; 13 bases match TRBD2. The CDR3 consists of 17 residues. In germline, CDR1 is SGHTA, CDR2 FQGNSA. Trimming took 5 bases from V and 2 from J; bases not matched to a gene: 9. The CDR3 is CASSLGLAGAPPYEQYF. DNA of the CDR3: TGTGCCAGCAGCCTAGGACTAGCGGGAGCTCCACCCTACGAGCAGTACTTC.

With respect to this clonotype: One base away lies a much larger clone, so this may be a sequencing read error. The chain combines TRBV20-1 with TRBJ1-4; 9 bases align to TRBD1. The CDR3 is made up of 14 amino acids. Germline CDR1 DFQATT, CDR2 SNEGSKA (reference sequence). CDR3 amino acids: CSAPRGQGHGKRFF. CDR3 coding DNA: TGCAGTGCCCCAAGGGGACAGGGACACGGGAAACGGTTTTTT.

This clonotype was seen a few times. V gene TRBV29-1 combines with J gene TRBJ2-2, with D possibly being TRBD1 (6 bases). The ends were cut back, 3 bases at V and 4 bases at J, with 18 bases in the middle. Looked up from germline, CDR1 is SQVTM and CDR2 is ANQGSEA. This CDR3 comprises 16 residues. The DNA of the CDR3 is TGCAGCGTTGATTACGGACAGAGTTTGTGCACCGGGGAGCTGTTTTTT. Residues: CSVDYGQSLCTGELFF.

In DNA form, the CDR3 reads TGTGCCAGCAGGGAATACAACGGTGCCTATGGCTACACCTTC. Residues: CASREYNGAYGYTF. The chain uses TRBV27 and TRBJ1-2; D not certain. The germline CDR1 and CDR2 sequences are MNHEY and SMNVEV (reference sequence). The CDR3 loop spans 14 amino acids. V dropped 6 bases and J dropped 4 bases, with 15 bases sitting between them.

This clonotype was found many times. This chain links TRBV10-2 with TRBJ2-7; possibly TRBD2 for D (5 bases). The germline V and J ends were trimmed by 7 bases and 6 bases, with 16 bases remaining between them. CDR1 is WSHSY, CDR2 SAAADI, per germline. This CDR3 region has 13 residues. The CDR3 loop reads CASTTLVEGEQYF. DNA for the CDR3: TGCGCCAGCACTACCCTGGTCGAGGGCGAGCAGTACTTC.

This sequence joins TRBV13 and TRBJ2-3, with 11 nucleotides matching TRBD2. Germline CDR1 is PRHDT and CDR2 is FYEKMQ (reference sequence). The CDR3 runs to 16 residues. With V trimmed by 8 bases and J by 2 bases, 9 bases remained unmatched. The CDR3 region is CASLGTSGDDTDTQYF. The CDR3 DNA reads as TGTGCCAGCTTGGGGACTAGCGGAGATGACACAGATACGCAGTATTTT.